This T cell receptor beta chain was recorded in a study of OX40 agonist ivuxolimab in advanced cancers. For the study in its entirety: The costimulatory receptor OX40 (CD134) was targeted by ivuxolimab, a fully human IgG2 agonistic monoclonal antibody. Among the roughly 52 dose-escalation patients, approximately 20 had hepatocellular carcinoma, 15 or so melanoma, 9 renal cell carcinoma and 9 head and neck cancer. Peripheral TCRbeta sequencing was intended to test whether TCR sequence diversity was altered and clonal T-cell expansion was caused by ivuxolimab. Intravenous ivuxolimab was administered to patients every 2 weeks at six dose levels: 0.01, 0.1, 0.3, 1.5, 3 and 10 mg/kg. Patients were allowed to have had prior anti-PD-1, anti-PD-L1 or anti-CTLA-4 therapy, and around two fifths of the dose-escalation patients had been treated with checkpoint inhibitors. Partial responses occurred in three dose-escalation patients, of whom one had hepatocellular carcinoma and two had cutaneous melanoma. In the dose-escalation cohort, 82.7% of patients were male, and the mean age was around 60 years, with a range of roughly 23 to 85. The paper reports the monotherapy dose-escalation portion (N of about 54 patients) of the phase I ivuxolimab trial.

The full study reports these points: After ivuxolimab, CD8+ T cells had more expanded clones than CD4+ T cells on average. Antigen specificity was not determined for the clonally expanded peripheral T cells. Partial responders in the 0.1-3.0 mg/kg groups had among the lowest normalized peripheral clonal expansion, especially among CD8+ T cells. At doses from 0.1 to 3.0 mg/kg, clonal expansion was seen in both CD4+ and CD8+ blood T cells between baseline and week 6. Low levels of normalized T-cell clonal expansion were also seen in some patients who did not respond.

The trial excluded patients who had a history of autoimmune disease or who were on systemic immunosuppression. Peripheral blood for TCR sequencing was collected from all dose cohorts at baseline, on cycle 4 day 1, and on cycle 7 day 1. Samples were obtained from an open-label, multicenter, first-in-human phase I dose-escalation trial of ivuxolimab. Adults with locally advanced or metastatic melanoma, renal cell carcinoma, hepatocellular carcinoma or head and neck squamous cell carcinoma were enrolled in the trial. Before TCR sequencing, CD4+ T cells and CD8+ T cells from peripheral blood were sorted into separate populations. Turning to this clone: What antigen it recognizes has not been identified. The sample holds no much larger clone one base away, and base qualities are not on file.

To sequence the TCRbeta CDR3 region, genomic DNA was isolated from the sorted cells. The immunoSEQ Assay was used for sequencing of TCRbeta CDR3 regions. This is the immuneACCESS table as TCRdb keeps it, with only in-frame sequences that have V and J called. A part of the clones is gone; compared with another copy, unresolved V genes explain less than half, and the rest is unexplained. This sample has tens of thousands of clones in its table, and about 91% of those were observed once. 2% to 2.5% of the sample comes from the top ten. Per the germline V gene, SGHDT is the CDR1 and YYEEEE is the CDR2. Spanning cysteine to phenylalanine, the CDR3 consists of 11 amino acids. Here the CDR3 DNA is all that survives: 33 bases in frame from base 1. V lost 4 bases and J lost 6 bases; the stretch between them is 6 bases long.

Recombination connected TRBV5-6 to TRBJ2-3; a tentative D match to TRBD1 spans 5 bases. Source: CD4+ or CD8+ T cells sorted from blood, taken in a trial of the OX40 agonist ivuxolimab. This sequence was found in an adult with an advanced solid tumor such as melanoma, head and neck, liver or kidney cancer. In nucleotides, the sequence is TGTGCCAGCAGCACAGGTGATACGCAGTATTTT. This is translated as CASSTGDTQYF.